This T cell receptor beta chain is drawn from a study of OX40 agonist ivuxolimab in advanced cancers. Study in general: Dose-escalation patients were diagnosed with hepatocellular carcinoma, melanoma, renal cell cancer or head and neck cancer. Patients were around 83% male with ages roughly 23 to 79, mean around 58. General study findings and limits: At doses 0.1 to 3.0 mg/kg, CD4+ and CD8+ clones expanded.

On this clone: Its antigen remains unknown.

Libraries were prepared by immunoSEQ multiplex PCR; TCRdb keeps only in-frame clonotypes and omits some of them. The sample carries 60,000 or so clones, 92% recorded once. The input for sequencing was CD4+ or CD8+ T cells sorted from blood, taken in a trial of the OX40 agonist ivuxolimab. The receptor comes from an adult with an advanced solid tumor such as melanoma, head and neck, liver or kidney cancer.

The CDR3 sequence: CASSLGFGGLAGYTF. The CDR3 DNA sequence: TGTGCCAGCAGCTTGGGCTTCGGGGGATTGGCAGGCTACACCTTC. The rearrangement uses TRBV7-8 and TRBJ1-2; D might be TRBD1 (5 bases). The CDR3 runs to 15 residues. The V and J ends lost 3 bases and 8 bases respectively, with 19 bases between them. Germline V gives CDR1 SGHVS, CDR2 FQNEAQ.